This TCR beta chain was identified in a study of shared clonotypes between healthy human individuals. Overall study context: Three CD4 naive, three CD4 memory, two CD8 naive and one CD8 memory plate were used per donor.

This table comes from immunoSEQ multiplex PCR, and its TCRdb copy is limited to in-frame clones, with some not included. The sample comprises 550,000 to 750,000 clones, about 92% of which are singletons, and approximately 22% rests with the top ten. The naive CD8 population came from CD45RO-negative cells selected for CCR7, without terminally differentiated effector memory CD45RA+ cells. Input material: naive CD8+ T cells sorted from blood. The sequence came from a man aged 30 to 39 in good health.

The CDR3 reads CATSRAGPSEQYF. The CDR3 nucleotides are TGTGCCACCAGCAGAGCGGGACCTAGCGAGCAGTACTTC. The chain recombines TRBV15 with TRBJ2-7; tentatively, D is TRBD1 or TRBD2 (5 bases each). There are 13 residues in the CDR3. Trimming took off 1 base at V and 6 bases at J, with 10 bases between the two ends. The germline V gene encodes CDR1 LNHNV and CDR2 YYDKDF (reference sequence). The full variable domain, in which reference TRBV15 and TRBJ2-7 provide the parts outside the CDR3, is DAMVIQNPRYQVTQFGKPVTLSCSQTLNHNVMYWYQQKSSQAPKLLFHYYDKDFNNEADTPDNFQSRRPNTSFCFLDIRSPGLGDTAMYLCATSRAGPSEQYFGPGTRLTVT.